This TCR beta chain is drawn from a study of cytomegalovirus exposure and HLA in healthy donors. Across the whole study: An analysis done earlier identified more than 90 million unique TCR beta sequences from around 180 million T cells.

Broader study findings: Researchers reported that a few CMV-associated chains were confirmed in vitro as CMV antigen-specific. A later analysis reportedly identified an Asian-associated ancestry cluster as carrying fewer N-insertions than the approximately 730-donor mean. Investigators reported 150 to 200 TCR beta chains as tied to cytomegalovirus.

Germline V gives CDR1 MGHRA, CDR2 YSYEKL. The CDR3 runs to 15 residues. V gave up 4 bases and J gave up 0 bases, with 12 bases separating them. PCR was performed using 60 Vbeta and 13 Jbeta primers. This table comes from immunoSEQ multiplex PCR, and its TCRdb copy is limited to in-frame clones, with some not included. The data hold 55,000 to 75,000 clones, with approximately 77% observed a single time. Concerning this clone: Its cognate antigen is unknown.

This clonotype was sampled from a woman aged 25 to 45 in good health and CMV-seropositive. The sample was PBMCs. The rearrangement joins TRBV4-1 to TRBJ1-1; D possibly corresponds to TRBD1 (6 bases). CDR3 in DNA: TGCGCCAGCAGCCGAGACGACAGGTTGAACACTGAAGCTTTCTTT. It encodes CASSRDDRLNTEAFF.